The rows below give T cell receptor beta chains drawn from one sample of a study of control samples from healthy donors and cancer patients. Measured with immunoSEQ multiplex PCR; TCRdb has only the in-frame clones, and not every one. The data show over 85,000 clones, with 85% to 90% seen just once and roughly 4% held by the top ten. The sample taken for sequencing was PBMCs. These receptors all stem from a woman aged 55-75 years with lung cancer. Both conserved end residues are part of each CDR3. The D gene is left open where the match is weak. Where a row states a size, it is once, few, many or the class of an expanded clone; other rows omit it.

clone size: NA
D gene: TRBD2
V gene: TRBV9
J gene: TRBJ2-2
CDR3 DNA: TGTGCCAGCGGGCTAGCGGGAAGGCAGCGGGACACCGGGGAGCTGTTTTTT
CDR3 protein: CASGLAGRQRDTGELFF

clone size: few
D gene: NA
V gene: TRBV14
J gene: TRBJ2-1
CDR3 DNA: TGTGCCAGCAGACTTAACTCTTACAATGAGCAGTTCTTC
CDR3 protein: CASRLNSYNEQFF

clone size: NA
D gene: NA
V gene: TRBV28
J gene: TRBJ1-6
CDR3 DNA: TGTGCCAGCAGAACTCCCGTTTATAATTCACCCCTCCACTTT
CDR3 protein: CASRTPVYNSPLHF

clone size: NA
D gene: TRBD1
V gene: TRBV7-2
J gene: TRBJ1-1
CDR3 DNA: TGTGCCAGCAGCTTTGGGACAGGGGGGAACACTGAAGCTTTCTTT
CDR3 protein: CASSFGTGGNTEAFF

clone size: NA
D gene: TRBD1
V gene: TRBV5-6
J gene: TRBJ1-5
CDR3 DNA: TGTGCCAGCAGCTATCGCGGGACAGGCCATCAGCCCCAGCATTTT
CDR3 protein: CASSYRGTGHQPQHF

clone size: NA
D gene: TRBD2
V gene: TRBV2
J gene: TRBJ2-1
CDR3 DNA: TGTGCCAGCAGTGGGCTAGCGGGAGGGTTTAATGAGCAGTTCTTC
CDR3 protein: CASSGLAGGFNEQFF

clone size: NA
D gene: NA
V gene: TRBV27
J gene: TRBJ2-7
CDR3 DNA: TGTGCCAGCAGTCCCACCCGGGTCCAAGGGTACGAGCAGTACTTC
CDR3 protein: CASSPTRVQGYEQYF

clone size: NA
D gene: TRBD1
V gene: TRBV7-2
J gene: TRBJ1-3
CDR3 DNA: TGTGCCAGCACCTCTTGGACAGGGGGCGCCTCTGGAAACACCATATATTTT
CDR3 protein: CASTSWTGGASGNTIYF

clone size: NA
D gene: NA
V gene: TRBV27
J gene: TRBJ1-6
CDR3 DNA: TGTGCCAGCAGTCGAATAGATAATTCACCCCTCCACTTT
CDR3 protein: CASSRIDNSPLHF

clone size: NA
D gene: TRBD1
V gene: TRBV28
J gene: TRBJ2-7
CDR3 DNA: TGTGCCAGCAGTGACAGGGGGCTAGGCTACGAGCAGTACTTC
CDR3 protein: CASSDRGLGYEQYF

clone size: NA
D gene: TRBD1
V gene: TRBV27
J gene: TRBJ1-5
CDR3 DNA: TGTGCCAGCAGTCGACAGGGGGCAAGTGGTAATCAGCCCCAGCATTTT
CDR3 protein: CASSRQGASGNQPQHF